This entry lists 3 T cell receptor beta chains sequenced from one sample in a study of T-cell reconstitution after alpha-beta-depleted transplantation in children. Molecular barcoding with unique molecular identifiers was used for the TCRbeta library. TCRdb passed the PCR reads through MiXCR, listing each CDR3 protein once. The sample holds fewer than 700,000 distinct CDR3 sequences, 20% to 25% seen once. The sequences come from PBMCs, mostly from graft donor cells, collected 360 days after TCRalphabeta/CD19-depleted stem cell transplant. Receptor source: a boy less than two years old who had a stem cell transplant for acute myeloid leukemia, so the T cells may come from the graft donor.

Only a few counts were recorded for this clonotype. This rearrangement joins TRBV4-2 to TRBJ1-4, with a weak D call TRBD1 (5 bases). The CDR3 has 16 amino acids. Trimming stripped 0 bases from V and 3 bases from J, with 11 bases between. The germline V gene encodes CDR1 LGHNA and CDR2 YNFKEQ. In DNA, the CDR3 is TGTGCCAGCAGCCAAGAGATACAGGCATCTAATGAAAAACTGTTTTTT. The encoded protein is CASSQEIQASNEKLFF.

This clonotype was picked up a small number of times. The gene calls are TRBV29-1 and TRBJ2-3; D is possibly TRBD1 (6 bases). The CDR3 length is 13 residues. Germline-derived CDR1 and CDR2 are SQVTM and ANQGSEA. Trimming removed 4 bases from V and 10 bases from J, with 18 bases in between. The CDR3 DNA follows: TGCAGCGTTGGGTCCGTGGTACAGGGCGCGCAGTATTTT. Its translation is CSVGSVVQGAQYF.

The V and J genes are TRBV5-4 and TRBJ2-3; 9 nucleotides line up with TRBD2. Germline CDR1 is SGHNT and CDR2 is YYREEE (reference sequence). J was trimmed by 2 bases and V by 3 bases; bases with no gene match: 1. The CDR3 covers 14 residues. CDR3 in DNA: TGTGCCAGCAGCTCTAGCGGGAACACAGATACGCAGTATTTT. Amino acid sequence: CASSSSGNTDTQYF.